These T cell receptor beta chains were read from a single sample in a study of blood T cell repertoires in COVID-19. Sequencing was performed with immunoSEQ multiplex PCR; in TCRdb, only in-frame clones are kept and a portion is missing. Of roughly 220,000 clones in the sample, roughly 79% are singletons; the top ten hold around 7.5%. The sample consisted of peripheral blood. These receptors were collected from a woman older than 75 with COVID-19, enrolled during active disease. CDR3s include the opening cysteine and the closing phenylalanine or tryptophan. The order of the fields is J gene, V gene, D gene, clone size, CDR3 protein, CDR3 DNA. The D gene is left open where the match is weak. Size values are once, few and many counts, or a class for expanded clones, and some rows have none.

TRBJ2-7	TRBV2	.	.	CASSEFRGGQGYF	TGTGCCAGCAGTGAATTCAGGGGCGGCCAAGGGTACTTC
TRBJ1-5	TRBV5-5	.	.	CASSPWGRQVNQPQHF	TGTGCCAGCAGCCCTTGGGGCCGACAGGTCAATCAGCCCCAGCATTTT
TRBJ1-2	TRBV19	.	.	CASSISEGINYGYTF	TGTGCCAGTAGTATCAGTGAGGGTATTAACTATGGCTACACCTTC
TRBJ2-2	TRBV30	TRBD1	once	CAWSGDRGGTGELFF	TGTGCCTGGAGTGGCGACAGGGGCGGAACCGGGGAGCTGTTTTTT
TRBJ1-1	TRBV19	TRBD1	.	CASSIVQGGTEAFF	TGTGCCAGTAGTATAGTTCAGGGGGGCACTGAAGCTTTCTTT
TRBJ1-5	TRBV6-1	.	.	CASSEVGGGQPQHF	TGTGCCAGCAGTGAAGTCGGCGGGGGTCAGCCCCAGCATTTT
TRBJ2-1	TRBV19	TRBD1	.	CASSIIGQGSYNEQFF	TGTGCCAGTAGTATCATCGGACAGGGTTCCTACAATGAGCAGTTCTTC
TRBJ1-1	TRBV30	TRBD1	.	CAWTQGQGNQAFF	TGTGCCTGGACCCAGGGACAGGGGAATCAAGCTTTCTTT
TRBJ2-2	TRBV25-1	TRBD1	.	CASSDWTGFNGELFF	TGTGCCAGCAGTGATTGGACAGGGTTCAACGGGGAGCTGTTTTTT
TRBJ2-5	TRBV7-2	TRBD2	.	CASSLVSGGQETQYF	TGTGCCAGCAGCTTAGTAAGCGGGGGACAAGAGACCCAGTACTTC
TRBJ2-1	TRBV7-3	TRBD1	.	CASSLNTGAYNEQFF	TGTGCCAGCAGCTTAAACACAGGGGCCTACAATGAGCAGTTCTTC
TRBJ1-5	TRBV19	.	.	CASKRGYNQPQHF	TGTGCCAGTAAAAGGGGCTACAATCAGCCCCAGCATTTT
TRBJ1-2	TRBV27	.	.	CASRMTQGGHYGYTF	TGTGCCAGCAGGATGACCCAGGGTGGACACTATGGCTACACCTTC
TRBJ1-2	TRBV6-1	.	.	CASSEGQPRYYGYTF	TGTGCCAGCAGTGAGGGGCAACCTAGATACTATGGCTACACCTTC
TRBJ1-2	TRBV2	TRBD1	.	CASAQGSGYGYTF	TGTGCCAGTGCACAGGGGTCCGGGTATGGCTACACCTTC
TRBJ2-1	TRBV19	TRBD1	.	CASSIETGGGSQFF	TGTGCCAGTAGTATAGAAACAGGGGGCGGCTCGCAGTTCTTC
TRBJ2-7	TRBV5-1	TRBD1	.	CASSHSGTDTYSYEQYF	TGCGCCAGCAGCCACTCCGGGACAGACACATACTCCTACGAGCAGTACTTC
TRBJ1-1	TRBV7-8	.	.	CASSFHLAQGGEAFF	TGTGCCAGCAGTTTCCACCTGGCCCAGGGCGGTGAAGCTTTCTTT
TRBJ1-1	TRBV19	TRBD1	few	CASSILGQGNTEAFF	TGTGCCAGTAGTATCCTGGGACAGGGGAACACTGAAGCTTTCTTT
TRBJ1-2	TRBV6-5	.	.	CASSYSLAAHYGYTF	TGTGCCAGCAGTTACTCGCTCGCGGCGCACTATGGCTACACCTTC
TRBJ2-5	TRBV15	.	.	CATSRDRTGRAQYF	TGTGCCACCAGCAGGGATAGGACAGGGAGGGCCCAGTACTTC
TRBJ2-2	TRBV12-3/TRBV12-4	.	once	CASSPHSTGELFF	TGTGCCAGCAGTCCACACAGCACCGGGGAGCTGTTTTTT
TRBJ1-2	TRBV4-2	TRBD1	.	CASTQQTTGPSYGYTF	TGTGCCAGCACCCAACAGACGACAGGGCCCTCTTATGGCTACACCTTC
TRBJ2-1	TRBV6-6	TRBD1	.	CASSRYPGGYSYNEQFF	TGTGCCAGCAGTAGATACCCAGGGGGCTACTCCTACAATGAGCAGTTCTTC
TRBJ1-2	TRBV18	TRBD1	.	CASSQTGTGNPYGYTF	TGTGCCAGCTCACAAACCGGGACAGGGAACCCTTATGGCTACACCTTC
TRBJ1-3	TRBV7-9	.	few	CASSLTGLSGNTIYF	TGTGCCAGCAGCTTAACAGGGCTCTCTGGAAACACCATATATTTT
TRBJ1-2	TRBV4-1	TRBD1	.	CASSHRQGHHVF	TGCGCCAGCAGCCACCGACAGGGCCATCACGTCTTC
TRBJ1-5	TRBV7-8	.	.	CASSLRGSYSNQPQHF	TGTGCCAGCAGCTTACGGGGGTCGTATAGCAATCAGCCCCAGCATTTT
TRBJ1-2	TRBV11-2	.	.	CASSLEGSRPEVDGYTF	TGTGCCAGCAGCTTAGAAGGCTCCCGGCCAGAGGTCGATGGCTACACCTTC
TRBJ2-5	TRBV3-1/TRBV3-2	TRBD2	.	CASSLSGSGETQYF	TGTGCCAGCAGCCTTAGCGGGAGCGGGGAGACCCAGTACTTC
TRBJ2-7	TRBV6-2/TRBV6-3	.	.	CASSYSQGSGTYEQYF	TGTGCCAGCAGTTACTCCCAGGGGTCGGGCACCTACGAGCAGTACTTC
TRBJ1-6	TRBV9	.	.	CASSYTWAGESPLHF	TGTGCCAGCAGCTACACCTGGGCAGGGGAGTCACCCCTCCACTTT
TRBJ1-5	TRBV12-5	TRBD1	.	CASGPGTGVYPQHF	TGTGCTAGTGGCCCCGGGACAGGGGTTTATCCCCAGCATTTT
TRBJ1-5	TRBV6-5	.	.	CASRLFTGSNQPQHF	TGTGCCAGCAGGCTATTCACAGGGTCAAATCAGCCCCAGCATTTT
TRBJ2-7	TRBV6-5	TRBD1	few	CASSFAHRGAGEQYF	TGTGCCAGCAGTTTCGCCCACAGGGGGGCGGGCGAGCAGTACTTC
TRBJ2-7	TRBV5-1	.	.	CASSLAAGQTYEQYF	TGCGCCAGCAGCTTGGCGGCAGGGCAAACCTACGAGCAGTACTTC
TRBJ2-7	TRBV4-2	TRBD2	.	CASSQPGLAGRYEQYF	TGTGCCAGCAGCCAACCGGGACTAGCGGGACGGTACGAGCAGTACTTC
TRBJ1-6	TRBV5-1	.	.	CASSLESNNSPLHF	TGCGCCAGCAGCTTGGAATCAAATAATTCACCCCTCCACTTT
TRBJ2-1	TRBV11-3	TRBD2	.	CASSLVAGSSYNEQFF	TGTGCCAGCAGCTTAGTAGCGGGGAGCTCCTACAATGAGCAGTTCTTC
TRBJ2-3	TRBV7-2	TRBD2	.	CASSYLAGASTDTQYF	TGTGCCAGCAGTTACTTAGCGGGGGCTAGCACAGATACGCAGTATTTT
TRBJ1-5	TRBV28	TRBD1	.	CASSSAQGDQPQHF	TGTGCCAGCAGTTCCGCCCAGGGGGATCAGCCCCAGCATTTT
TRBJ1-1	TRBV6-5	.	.	CASPEGQGMNTEAFF	TGTGCCAGCCCGGAGGGGCAGGGTATGAACACTGAAGCTTTCTTT
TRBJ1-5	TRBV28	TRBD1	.	CASRLDRGFSAYSNQPQHF	TGTGCCAGCAGGCTGGACAGGGGGTTCTCCGCTTATAGCAATCAGCCCCAGCATTTT
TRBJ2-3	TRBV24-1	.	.	CATKKSSGTDTQYF	TGTGCCACCAAAAAATCTAGCGGCACAGATACGCAGTATTTT
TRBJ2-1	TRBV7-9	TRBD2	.	CASSPGTSEQFF	TGTGCCAGCAGTCCCGGGACTAGCGAGCAGTTCTTC
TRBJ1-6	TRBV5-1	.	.	CASFLEEGSPLHF	TGCGCCAGCTTTCTTGAGGAGGGATCACCCCTCCACTTT